One sample yielded the 32 T cell receptor beta chains listed below, sequenced in a study of T cell changes during pregnancy in multiple sclerosis (dated by TCRdb to between 2017 and 2020). Library creation used the immunoSEQ multiplex PCR assay. TCRdb limited this immuneACCESS table to in-frame rearrangements with V and J called. A share of clones is missing; checked studies link under half to unresolved V genes, and the rest is unexplained. Present in this sample are tens of thousands of clones, 85% to 95% of which were seen just once. The top ten hold roughly 3% of the sample. The sample consisted of peripheral blood, taken in the third trimester of pregnancy. The source is a female donor in good health, enrolled as a control in a pregnancy study.

The chain employs TRBV7-9 and TRBJ1-2; 7 bases line up with TRBD1. J lost 3 bases, V lost 1 base, and 5 bases had no gene match. Germline V gene data show CDR1 as SEHNR and CDR2 as FQNEAQ (reference sequence). The CDR3 runs to 15 residues. The CDR3 DNA sequence: TGTGCCAGCAGCTTAGACAGGGGAGTAGACTATGGCTACACCTTC. Its translation is CASSLDRGVDYGYTF.

The chain combines TRBV28 with TRBJ1-1; D gene uncertain. CDR1 MDHEN and CDR2 SYDVKM come from the germline V gene. The CDR3 loop spans 12 amino acids. V lost 5 bases and J 8 bases, leaving 12 bases between the germline ends. The CDR3 nucleotides read TGTGCCAGCAGTCCACAGACCCCAGAAGCTTTCTTT. Its protein is CASSPQTPEAFF.

The chain has TRBV9 and TRBJ2-3; TRBD2 agrees at 14 bases. Germline CDR1 reads SGDLS; CDR2 reads YYNGEE. V trimming: 1 base; J trimming: 5 bases; junction bases outside the gene matches: 3. The CDR3 consists of 16 residues. The CDR3 sequence is CASSVTGLAGGDTQYF. In DNA, the CDR3 is TGTGCCAGCAGCGTAACTGGACTAGCGGGGGGAGATACGCAGTATTTT.

V is TRBV29-1 and J is TRBJ2-3; 9 bases agree with TRBD2. Germline V lookup: CDR1 SQVTM, CDR2 ANQGSEA. The CDR3 loop spans 14 amino acids. V lost 6 bases, J lost 2 bases, and 6 bases stayed unmatched. CDR3 sequence: CSVLAGVPTDTQYF. The CDR3, as DNA: TGCAGCGTATTAGCGGGGGTACCCACAGATACGCAGTATTTT.

The chain links TRBV27 to TRBJ2-7; 9 nucleotides agree with TRBD2. CDR3 length equals 13 residues. Germline CDR1 and CDR2: MNHEY and SMNVEV (reference sequence). V shed 6 bases, J shed 2 bases, and the junction held 2 bases outside the gene matches. The CDR3 sequence: CASRVAGAYEQYF. Here the CDR3 DNA reads TGTGCCAGCAGAGTAGCGGGGGCCTACGAGCAGTACTTC.

The chain has TRBV7-8 and TRBJ1-3; 7 bases are a match to TRBD1. The junction had 4 bases not matched to a gene; V was cut back by 5 bases and J by 3 bases. CDR3 length: 14 amino acids. From germline, CDR1 is SGHVS and CDR2 FQNEAQ. The CDR3, as DNA: TGTGCCAGCAGCCACAGGGGAAGTGGAAACACCATATATTTT. This translates into CASSHRGSGNTIYF.

V gene TRBV23-1 combines with J gene TRBJ1-2; no clear D gene. TRBV23-1 is annotated as an ORF whose role is uncertain. Trimming removed 8 bases from V and 4 bases from J, with 11 bases in between. The CDR3 totals 12 residues. The CDR3 bases are TGCGCCAGCCACCTCGGGAGCTATGGCTACACCTTC. The encoded protein is CASHLGSYGYTF.

The genes are TRBV28 and TRBJ2-7; D not certain. This CDR3 is 13 amino acids long. V was trimmed by 4 bases and J by 0 bases, leaving 7 bases between them. Germline-derived CDR1 and CDR2 are MDHEN and SYDVKM. The CDR3 is CASSSVSSYEQYF. CDR3 DNA sequence: TGTGCCAGCAGTTCCGTGAGCTCCTACGAGCAGTACTTC.

The V call is TRBV7-6, the J call TRBJ2-7, with D tentatively TRBD2 (5 bases). V dropped 4 bases and J dropped 3 bases, with 10 bases sitting between them. The CDR3 consists of 13 residues. Germline V lookup: CDR1 SGHVS, CDR2 FNYEAQ. CDR3 nucleotides: TGTGCCAGCAGCTCCGGGGTCAACTACGAGCAGTACTTC. This encodes CASSSGVNYEQYF.

V is TRBV4-1 and J is TRBJ2-7, with D perhaps TRBD1 (6 bases). The CDR3 spans 16 residues. V was cut by 0 bases and J by 3 bases, with 15 bases left in between. Per the germline V gene, CDR1 is MGHRA and CDR2 is YSYEKL. CDR3 sequence reads: CASSQEGWDTIYEQYF. CDR3 in DNA: TGCGCCAGCAGCCAAGAAGGCTGGGACACCATCTACGAGCAGTACTTC.

Written as DNA, the CDR3 is TGCGCCAGCAGCCAAGATCCGAGGGCTACGATAGCCAAAAACATTCAGTACTTC. It specifies CASSQDPRATIAKNIQYF. This chain links TRBV4-1 with TRBJ2-4, with TRBD2 as a possible D gene (5 bases). Germline CDR1 MGHRA, CDR2 YSYEKL. CDR3 length: 18 amino acids. V dropped 0 bases and J dropped 0 bases, with 15 bases sitting between them.

The genes are TRBV7-6 and TRBJ2-5; perhaps TRBD2 as D (5 bases). The V gene's germline CDR1 is SGHVS and CDR2 FNYEAQ. This CDR3 contains 14 residues. The V gene lost 4 bases and the J gene lost 1 base, with 10 bases spanning the gap. This chain's CDR3 is CASSSTRSQETQYF. The CDR3 bases are TGTGCCAGCAGCTCAACTAGGTCCCAAGAGACCCAGTACTTC.

This clone was detected a few times. The chain is built from TRBV19 and TRBJ1-4; 8 bases align to TRBD1. CDR3 length: 11 residues. The V and J ends lost 4 bases and 11 bases, in that order; junction bases with no gene match: 0. Per the germline V gene, CDR1 is LNHDA and CDR2 is SQIVND (reference sequence). The CDR3 DNA follows: TGTGCCAGTAGTAGACAGGGGAAACTGTTTTTT. Its protein is CASSRQGKLFF. Filled out from reference TRBV19 and TRBJ1-4, the complete variable domain reads DGGITQSPKYLFRKEGQNVTLSCEQNLNHDAMYWYRQDPGQGLRLIYYSQIVNDFQKGDIAEGYSVSREKKESFPLTVTSAQKNPTAFYLCASSRQGKLFFGSGTQLSVL.

This clone is a singleton in its sample. The chain links TRBV28 to TRBJ1-6; TRBD1 matches 9 bases. CDR3 length equals 16 residues. J was trimmed by 7 bases and V by 3 bases; bases with no gene match: 7. Germline CDR1 is MDHEN and CDR2 is SYDVKM. The DNA for the CDR3 is TGTGCCAGCAGTTTGGTCGGGACAGGGCTAAATTCACCCCTCCACTTT. Protein product: CASSLVGTGLNSPLHF.

This clone was detected once. The chain employs TRBV2 and TRBJ1-2; 7 bases fit TRBD1. V lost 6 bases and J lost 5; bases outside the gene matches: 9. Germline CDR1 reads SNHLY; CDR2 reads FYNNEI. The CDR3 covers 14 residues. The CDR3 sequence: CASSARDSSYGYTF. DNA of the CDR3: TGTGCCAGCAGCGCCCGGGACAGTTCGTATGGCTACACCTTC.

The chain links TRBV18 to TRBJ1-1; 8 bases are shared with TRBD1. From germline, CDR1 is KGHSH and CDR2 LQKENI. There are 15 residues in the CDR3. V lost 5 bases and J lost 0; bases outside the gene matches: 5. The CDR3 region is CASSTDRDMNTEAFF. CDR3 coding DNA: TGTGCCAGCTCAACGGACAGGGATATGAACACTGAAGCTTTCTTT.

V gene TRBV29-1 combines with J gene TRBJ2-5, with TRBD1 as a possible D gene (6 bases). Germline values: CDR1 SQVTM, CDR2 ANQGSEA. The CDR3 consists of 13 residues. V was cut by 6 bases and J by 0 bases, with 11 bases left in between. CDR3 in amino acids: CSVPGQNQETQYF. The CDR3 region has the DNA TGCAGCGTCCCCGGACAGAACCAAGAGACCCAGTACTTC.

This clone was seen only once. The gene calls are TRBV19 and TRBJ2-5; 8 bases fit TRBD1. Germline V gene data show CDR1 as LNHDA and CDR2 as SQIVND (reference sequence). Trimming removed 5 bases from V and 4 bases from J; junction bases left unmatched: 9. This CDR3 contains 15 residues. Here the CDR3 reads CASSGPLGQGETQYF. The CDR3 nucleotides read TGTGCCAGTAGTGGACCCCTCGGACAGGGAGAGACCCAGTACTTC.

The CDR3 nucleotides are TGTGCCAGCAGCTTGACCCCGGGACTAGGGGAGACCCAGTACTTC. This gives the protein CASSLTPGLGETQYF. This rearrangement joins TRBV5-4 to TRBJ2-5; 8 nucleotides match TRBD2. With V trimmed by 1 base and J by 5 bases, 7 bases remained unmatched. Germline V gene sequence: CDR1 SGHNT, CDR2 YYREEE (reference sequence). This CDR3 comprises 15 residues.

The chain uses TRBV27 and TRBJ1-2; unclear D gene. V was cut by 6 bases and J by 10 bases, with 18 bases left in between. This CDR3 comprises 13 residues. Germline-derived CDR1 and CDR2 are MNHEY and SMNVEV (reference sequence). The CDR3 region is CASSLTRERHYTF. CDR3 DNA sequence: TGTGCCAGCAGCCTCACCCGGGAGCGTCACTACACCTTC.

The chain carries TRBV10-1 and TRBJ1-5; maybe TRBD1 (5 bases). Trimming left V 4 bases short and J 5 bases short, with 9 bases between. Germline CDR1 WNHNN, CDR2 SYGVQD (reference sequence). The CDR3 is made up of 13 amino acids. CDR3 bases: TGCGCCAGCAGTGGCGGGGGGGATCAGCCCCAGCATTTT. It specifies CASSGGGDQPQHF.

The rearrangement links TRBV15 to TRBJ1-1; possible D gene TRBD1, 6 bases. The CDR3 is 14 amino acids. V lost 8 bases to trimming and J lost 4 bases, with 17 bases between them. Germline-derived CDR1 and CDR2 are LNHNV and YYDKDF (reference sequence). CDR3 DNA: TGTGCCACCCAAGCTTCTAGGGGGAGCACTGAAGCTTTCTTT. Translation: CATQASRGSTEAFF.

V and J are TRBV19 and TRBJ2-7, with TRBD2 matching 7 bases. The CDR3 extends over 15 amino acids. Germline CDR1 LNHDA, CDR2 SQIVND (reference sequence). J was trimmed by 1 base and V by 2 bases; bases with no gene match: 5. The CDR3 spells CASSILPSGSYEQYF. The CDR3 coding sequence is TGTGCCAGTAGTATACTGCCTAGCGGATCCTACGAGCAGTACTTC.

The chain employs TRBV28 and TRBJ2-7; perhaps TRBD1 as D (5 bases). The germline V and J ends were trimmed by 9 bases and 0 bases, with 15 bases remaining between them. Looked up from germline, CDR1 is MDHEN and CDR2 is SYDVKM. CDR3 length: 14 amino acids. CDR3 DNA: TGTGCCAGACCGGGCGGACACATCTCCTACGAGCAGTACTTC. It is translated as CARPGGHISYEQYF.

This rearrangement joins TRBV19 to TRBJ2-7, with D possibly matching TRBD1 (5 bases). CDR1 is LNHDA, CDR2 SQIVND, per germline (reference sequence). The CDR3 covers 15 residues. With 5 bases removed from V and 4 bases from J, the gap between germline ends came to 18 bases. The CDR3 region is CASSPQGHGFYEQYF. The CDR3 region has the DNA TGTGCCAGTAGTCCCCAGGGTCATGGGTTTTACGAGCAGTACTTC.

The V and J genes are TRBV6-1 and TRBJ2-7, with D possibly matching TRBD1 (6 bases). Per germline, CDR1 MNHNS and CDR2 SASEGT. CDR3 length: 15 residues. The CDR3 protein is CVGKANPDSAYEQYF. CDR3 bases: TGTGTGGGGAAGGCGAACCCGGACAGCGCCTACGAGCAGTACTTC.

This chain uses TRBV7-8 with TRBJ1-2, with D possibly being TRBD1 (6 bases). This CDR3 has 14 amino acids. V was pared by 1 base and J by 8 bases, with 14 bases between. Per germline, CDR1 SGHVS and CDR2 FQNEAQ. The DNA for the CDR3 is TGTGCCAGCAGCTTAGTACGGGAGGGGGGGGGCTACACCTTC. Residues: CASSLVREGGGYTF.

This chain's CDR3 is CASSPSSGGPDTQYF. DNA of the CDR3: TGTGCCAGCAGCCCTTCTAGCGGGGGGCCAGATACGCAGTATTTT. The V call is TRBV7-2, the J call TRBJ2-3; 11 bases align to TRBD2. This CDR3 is 15 amino acids long. Germline V gives CDR1 SGHTA, CDR2 FQGNSA. V lost 5 bases and J lost 4; bases outside the gene matches: 5. Full variable domain (missing parts from reference TRBV7-2 and TRBJ2-3): GAGVSQSPSNKVTEKGKDVELRCDPISGHTALYWYRQSLGQGLEFLIYFQGNSAPDKSGLPSDRFSAERTGGSVSTLTIQRTQQEDSAVYLCASSPSSGGPDTQYFGPGTRLTVL.

This rearrangement joins TRBV28 to TRBJ1-5, with D possibly TRBD1 on 6 matching bases. The CDR3 is made up of 15 amino acids. Germline loops: CDR1 MDHEN, CDR2 SYDVKM. V lost 6 bases and J lost 0, with 12 bases in between. The CDR3 DNA is TGTGCCAGCAGCCCCGGGACAAATAGCAATCAGCCCCAGCATTTT. Translated, it gives CASSPGTNSNQPQHF. The variable domain in full, completed from reference TRBV28 and TRBJ1-5, reads DVKVTQSSRYLVKRTGEKVFLECVQDMDHENMFWYRQDPGLGLRLIYFSYDVKMKEKGDIPEGYSVSREKKERFSLILESASTNQTSMYLCASSPGTNSNQPQHFGDGTRLSIL.

This chain uses TRBV18 with TRBJ2-1; D gene uncertain. CDR3 size: 14 residues. Germline V gene lookup returns CDR1 KGHSH and CDR2 LQKENI. Trimming stripped 0 bases from V and 9 bases from J, with 12 bases between. DNA of the CDR3: TGTGCCAGCTCACCACCGGCCCAGGCCGGTGAGCAGTTCTTC. Amino acid sequence: CASSPPAQAGEQFF.

This chain connects TRBV7-2 to TRBJ2-7; weak D call: TRBD1 (5 bases). The CDR3 is 13 residues long. Germline CDR1 SGHTA, CDR2 FQGNSA. Trimming removed 7 bases from V and 3 bases from J, with 13 bases in between. CDR3 residues: CASTQQGGYEQYF. In DNA form, the CDR3 reads TGTGCCAGCACCCAGCAGGGTGGCTACGAGCAGTACTTC. The whole variable domain, filled in from reference TRBV7-2 and TRBJ2-7, reads GAGVSQSPSNKVTEKGKDVELRCDPISGHTALYWYRQSLGQGLEFLIYFQGNSAPDKSGLPSDRFSAERTGGSVSTLTIQRTQQEDSAVYLCASTQQGGYEQYFGPGTRLTVT.

V and J are TRBV5-6 and TRBJ1-2; D remains ambiguous. The V end lost 4 bases, the J end lost 4 bases, and 11 bases lay between the germline ends. The CDR3 sequence is 13 residues long. Germline V CDR1 and CDR2: SGHDT, YYEEEE. The DNA of the CDR3 is TGTGCCAGCAGCCCGGAGGGCATCTATGGCTACACCTTC. Its translation is CASSPEGIYGYTF.